Listed below are T cell receptor beta chains from one sample, sequenced in a study of blood T cell repertoires in COVID-19. TCRdb keeps only in-frame clones here, not all; method: immunoSEQ multiplex PCR. This table has roughly 130,000 clones, less than 90% appearing once. Specimen: peripheral blood. The receptors shown here come from a woman aged 25 to 45 who had recovered from COVID-19. Each CDR3 is given with its conserved first and last residue. The D gene is left open where the match is weak. Clone size is stated in some rows and not others, as once, few, many or a class when expanded.

TRBJ1-4,NA,NA,TRBV18,TGTGCCAGCTCACCACGAGAGGGAAAACTGTTTTTT,CASSPREGKLFF
TRBJ2-7,NA,NA,TRBV29-1,TGCAGCGTCGCCCGGGGGTACGAGCAGTACTTC,CSVARGYEQYF
TRBJ2-1,TRBD1,NA,TRBV9,TGTGCCAGCAGCGTAGGCCCTCTAACGGACAGGTTCAACTGGGGCTCCTACAATGAGCAGTTCTTC,CASSVGPLTDRFNWGSYNEQFF
TRBJ1-4,NA,NA,TRBV5-1,TGCGCCAGCAGCTTGGCAGGGGATACTAATGAAAAACTGTTTTTT,CASSLAGDTNEKLFF
TRBJ1-2,TRBD1,once,TRBV4-1,TGCGCCAGCAGCCCACAGGGGGCTCTGGGAACCAACTATGGCTACACCTTC,CASSPQGALGTNYGYTF
TRBJ2-5,TRBD2,NA,TRBV7-9,TGTGCCTGCGGTAGGGAGGGGCGCTCGGAGACCCAGTACTTC,CACGREGRSETQYF
TRBJ2-2,TRBD2,NA,TRBV5-1,TGCGCCAGCAGGGGGACTAGCGGGAGCGTGGAGCTGTTTTTT,CASRGTSGSVELFF
TRBJ2-3,NA,NA,TRBV20-1,TGCAGTGCTAACAAAAATACGCAGTATTTT,CSANKNTQYF
TRBJ1-2,NA,NA,TRBV9,TGTGCCAGCAGCGTAGAAACAGGGAAGGGTGGCTACACCTTC,CASSVETGKGGYTF
TRBJ2-7,NA,NA,TRBV5-6,TGTGCCAGCAGCGGCGGGCCTCACGATTACGGGTACGAGCAGTACTTC,CASSGGPHDYGYEQYF
TRBJ2-1,TRBD2,NA,TRBV4-1,TGCGCCAGCAGCCAAAGCGGGGTCTCCTACAATGAGCAGTTCTTC,CASSQSGVSYNEQFF
TRBJ1-1,NA,NA,TRBV12-3/TRBV12-4,TGTGCCAGCACCGTCGACACGAACACTGAAGCTTTCTTT,CASTVDTNTEAFF
TRBJ2-7,TRBD1,NA,TRBV9,TGTGCCAGCAGTGAGACAGGGGACATCCCCTACGAGCAGTACTTC,CASSETGDIPYEQYF
TRBJ2-1,NA,NA,TRBV27,TGTGCCAGCAGTACAGCCCCGGCGGGGTTGGACAATGAGCAGTTCTTC,CASSTAPAGLDNEQFF
TRBJ2-7,NA,once,TRBV6-5,TGTGCCAGCAGTTACTCTTTGAGTCCCTACGAGCAGTACTTC,CASSYSLSPYEQYF
TRBJ2-1,NA,NA,TRBV11-2,TGTAGTACTGGTACCGGGGGCAATGAGCAGTTCTTC,CSTGTGGNEQFF
TRBJ2-7,TRBD2,NA,TRBV20-1,TGCAGTGCTAGTCCTAGCGGTCTCTACGAGCAGTACTTC,CSASPSGLYEQYF
TRBJ2-7,NA,NA,TRBV6-2/TRBV6-3,TGTGCCAGCAGCCAAGGCGGGCAGATAGTATACGAGCAGTACTTC,CASSQGGQIVYEQYF
TRBJ2-1,NA,once,TRBV3-1/TRBV3-2,TGTGCCAGCAGCCATCTCCGGGGGAATGAGCAGTTCTTC,CASSHLRGNEQFF
TRBJ2-2,NA,NA,TRBV6-5,TGTGCCAGCAGGCCCTACAGGGCCACCGGGGAGCTGTTTTTT,CASRPYRATGELFF
TRBJ2-7,TRBD1,NA,TRBV19,TGTGCCAGTAGTACTACCCCGGACAGGAGCTCCTACGAGCAGTACTTC,CASSTTPDRSSYEQYF
TRBJ2-7,NA,NA,TRBV10-1,TGCGCCAGCAGTGAGTTCTACGAAGGCGGCGAGCAGTACTTC,CASSEFYEGGEQYF
TRBJ1-5,NA,few,TRBV7-2,TGTGCCAGCGCGCAGGGTCTGAGTCAGCCCCAGCATTTT,CASAQGLSQPQHF
TRBJ1-5,NA,NA,TRBV10-3,TGTGCCATCAGTCCTGGGGGGGGAAGACAGGCCGCAGATCAGCCCCAGCATTTT,CAISPGGGRQAADQPQHF
TRBJ2-7,NA,NA,TRBV19,TGTGCCAGTAGTAATACCCGGGCGGGATCCTACGAGCAGTACTTC,CASSNTRAGSYEQYF
TRBJ2-7,TRBD2,NA,TRBV19,TGTGCCAGTAGTCCCCCGGGAGGCGACGAGCAGTACTTC,CASSPPGGDEQYF
TRBJ2-7,TRBD1,NA,TRBV4-1,TGCGCCAGCAGCCAACCACGGGACAGGGGTCACGAGCAGTACTTC,CASSQPRDRGHEQYF
TRBJ2-6,NA,once,TRBV2,TGTGCCAGCAGTGAACGGGAATCTGGGGCCAACGTCCTGACTTTC,CASSERESGANVLTF
TRBJ2-3,TRBD2,NA,TRBV7-3,TGTGCCAGCAGCTTACTAGCGGGAGGCACAGATACGCAGTATTTT,CASSLLAGGTDTQYF
TRBJ2-5,NA,NA,TRBV15,TGTGCCACCAGCAGGTCGCCCCTAGCGAGCCAGACCCAGTACTTC,CATSRSPLASQTQYF
TRBJ2-7,TRBD2,NA,TRBV6-2/TRBV6-3,TGTGCCAGCAGTTACTGGAGGACTAGCGGGAGAGGCGAGCAGTACTTC,CASSYWRTSGRGEQYF
TRBJ2-1,TRBD2,NA,TRBV4-1,TGCGCCAGCAGCCAAGATTCTAGCGGTGCCTACAATGAGCAGTTCTTC,CASSQDSSGAYNEQFF
TRBJ2-7,TRBD1,NA,TRBV6-5,TGTGCCAGCAGTCGGACAGGGGCCCACGACTACGAGCAGTACTTC,CASSRTGAHDYEQYF
TRBJ1-1,NA,NA,TRBV18,TGTGCCAGCTCACCCGACAGGTACACTGAAGCTTTCTTT,CASSPDRYTEAFF
TRBJ1-2,TRBD1,once,TRBV10-1,TGCGCCAGCAGTGAGATTCACAGGGGGTTAAACTATGGCTACACCTTC,CASSEIHRGLNYGYTF
TRBJ2-5,TRBD2,once,TRBV27,TGTGCCAGCAGAAGTCTAGCGGGAGGACGGAGGGAGACCCAGTACTTC,CASRSLAGGRRETQYF
TRBJ2-3,TRBD1,NA,TRBV5-1,TGCGCCAGCATGCGACAGGGGAGCACAGATACGCAGTATTTT,CASMRQGSTDTQYF
TRBJ2-2,TRBD2,NA,TRBV2,TGTGCCAGCAGTGTAGCGGGAGTTGGGGAGCTGTTTTTT,CASSVAGVGELFF
TRBJ1-2,NA,NA,TRBV11-2,TGTGCCAGCAGCCGAGGGGTGGGAACGGGAGTCTACACCTTC,CASSRGVGTGVYTF
TRBJ1-1,NA,NA,TRBV30,TGTGCCTGGAAAGTTTCAGGGACTCACACTGAAGCTTTCTTT,CAWKVSGTHTEAFF
TRBJ2-1,TRBD2,NA,TRBV18,TGTGCCAGCTCACCAGGGGGGGTCTCCTACAATGAGCAGTTCTTC,CASSPGGVSYNEQFF
TRBJ1-5,NA,NA,TRBV6-5,TGTGCCAGCAGGCGGGGTCGTGGACCCCAGCATTTT,CASRRGRGPQHF
TRBJ2-7,TRBD1,NA,TRBV2,TGTGCCAGCAGTGAGGGACAGGTCTACGAGCAGTACTTC,CASSEGQVYEQYF
TRBJ2-2,TRBD1,NA,TRBV2,TGTGCCAGCAGAGGGACAGGGGGGGGCACCGGGGAGCTGTTTTTT,CASRGTGGGTGELFF
TRBJ2-1,TRBD1,NA,TRBV27,TGTGCCAGCAGCTCGTTCGGACAGGGTTACAATGAGCAGTTCTTC,CASSSFGQGYNEQFF
TRBJ2-1,NA,NA,TRBV15,TGTGCCACCAGCAGAGACAAGGTTTCCGGGGATGAGCAGTTCTTC,CATSRDKVSGDEQFF
TRBJ1-1,NA,NA,TRBV7-8,TGTGCCAGCAGCTTAGTTCAGGGACTAGGAGCTTTCTTT,CASSLVQGLGAFF
TRBJ1-4,NA,NA,TRBV15,TGTGCCACCAGCAGAGGATCACAGGCAACTAATGAAAAACTGTTTTTT,CATSRGSQATNEKLFF